These 27 T cell receptor beta chains were all obtained from the same sample, sequenced in a study of blood T cell repertoires in COVID-19. Measured with immunoSEQ multiplex PCR; TCRdb has only the in-frame clones, and not every one. The table includes over 90,000 clones, more than 70% detected once. The sample consisted of peripheral blood. The receptors here all came from a woman aged 55 to 70 in a cohort sampled during active or convalescent COVID-19.

V and J are TRBV3-1 (or the pseudogene TRBV3-2) and TRBJ2-7; 8 nucleotides align to TRBD2. With 1 base clipped from V and 5 bases from J, the junction kept 10 bases outside the gene matches. The CDR3 runs 16 residues. CDR1 and CDR2 (germline): LGHDT, YNNKEL (reference sequence). The CDR3 sequence: CASSQGGSAGGHEQYF. CDR3 in DNA: TGTGCCAGCAGCCAAGGAGGTAGCGCGGGAGGTCACGAGCAGTACTTC.

This chain links TRBV27 with TRBJ1-2; D is possibly TRBD1 (5 bases). This CDR3 region has 13 residues. Germline CDR1 and CDR2: MNHEY and SMNVEV (reference sequence). V gave up 5 bases and J gave up 8 bases, with 15 bases separating them. The CDR3 coding sequence is TGTGCCAGCAGTCCAATTCTCGGGGGAGGCTACACCTTC. It specifies CASSPILGGGYTF.

The chain joins TRBV29-1 to TRBJ1-2; no firm D call. CDR3 size: 12 residues. Per the germline V gene, CDR1 is SQVTM and CDR2 is ANQGSEA. Trimming left V 6 bases short and J 6 bases short, with 14 bases between. CDR3 coding DNA: TGCAGCGTGGGCTTCGGGCGGGATGGCTACACCTTC. It translates to CSVGFGRDGYTF. Full variable domain (outside the CDR3, taken from reference TRBV29-1 and TRBJ1-2): SAVISQKPSRDICQRGTSLTIQCQVDSQVTMMFWYRQQPGQSLTLIATANQGSEATYESGFVIDKFPISRPNLTFSTLTVSNMSPEDSSIYLCSVGFGRDGYTFGSGTRLTVV.

The V and J genes are TRBV4-1 and TRBJ2-5, with a tentative D call TRBD2 (7 bases). The V gene's germline CDR1 is MGHRA and CDR2 YSYEKL. V was pared by 1 base and J by 4 bases, with 13 bases between. The CDR3 sequence is 15 residues long. CDR3 in amino acids: CASSQGGGRGETQYF. The CDR3 DNA reads as TGCGCCAGCAGCCAAGGGGGGGGGCGCGGAGAGACCCAGTACTTC.

This clone was recorded once. The rearrangement joins TRBV2 to TRBJ1-6; D ambiguous. This CDR3 is built from 12 residues. Deletions cut 5 bases from V and 15 bases from J, with 14 bases between. Germline V lookup: CDR1 SNHLY, CDR2 FYNNEI. The CDR3 spells CASSIDVVVLHF. CDR3 DNA: TGTGCCAGCAGTATAGATGTCGTCGTCCTCCACTTT.

This clone showed up just once. CDR3 in DNA: TGCGCCAGCAGCCAAGCGACAGGGGGCGGCACTGAAGCTTTCTTT. Translated, it gives CASSQATGGGTEAFF. The rearrangement uses TRBV4-1 and TRBJ1-1; 10 bases line up with TRBD1. This CDR3 comprises 15 residues. With 1 base clipped from V and 4 bases from J, the junction kept 3 bases outside the gene matches. Germline CDR1 and CDR2: MGHRA and YSYEKL.

V usage is TRBV3-1 (or the pseudogene TRBV3-2) and J usage is TRBJ2-1, with 11 bases matching TRBD1. CDR1 and CDR2 from the germline V gene are LGHDT and YNNKEL (reference sequence). The CDR3 has 13 residues. With 3 bases clipped from V and 9 bases from J, the junction kept 1 base outside the gene matches. CDR3 DNA: TGTGCCAGCAGCCAGGGACAGGGGGGTGAGCAGTTCTTC. Protein product: CASSQGQGGEQFF.

The chain has TRBV4-1 and TRBJ2-6, with 7 bases identical to TRBD1. J gave up 0 bases and V 4 bases, and 6 bases lay outside the gene matches. This CDR3 region has 17 residues. CDR1 and CDR2 (germline): MGHRA, YSYEKL. CDR3 protein: CASSPSGQISGANVLTF. CDR3 nucleotides: TGCGCCAGCAGCCCGTCGGGACAGATCTCTGGGGCCAACGTCCTGACTTTC.

This chain joins TRBV12-3 or TRBV12-4 and TRBJ2-2, with D possibly being TRBD1 (5 bases). Trimming took 8 bases from V and 2 from J, leaving 6 bases between them. This CDR3 region has 12 residues. CDR3: CASQGNTGELFF. As DNA, the CDR3 is TGTGCCAGCCAGGGAAACACCGGGGAGCTGTTTTTT.

V gene TRBV2 combines with J gene TRBJ1-1, with D uncertain. The CDR3 runs to 16 residues. Germline V gives CDR1 SNHLY, CDR2 FYNNEI. The V end was cut by 4 bases, the J end by 0 bases, with 15 bases between. CDR3 residues: CASSAPGDRMNTEAFF. The CDR3 coding sequence is TGTGCCAGCAGTGCCCCAGGTGATCGAATGAACACTGAAGCTTTCTTT.

This chain joins TRBV5-5 and TRBJ2-2; the D gene is possibly TRBD2 (6 bases). Germline CDR1 and CDR2: SGHKS and YYEKEE (reference sequence). The length of the CDR3 is 18 residues. The ends were cut back, 0 bases at V and 5 bases at J, with 20 bases in the middle. The CDR3 DNA reads TGTGCCAGCAGCTTGGTAGTAGATTCGCCTGGGACTACCGGGGAGCTGTTTTTT. This translates into CASSLVVDSPGTTGELFF.

The rearrangement joins TRBV6-5 to TRBJ2-1, with 8 bases aligning to TRBD2. The CDR3 runs to 14 residues. V lost 4 bases and J lost 7; bases outside the gene matches: 6. Germline V CDR1 and CDR2: MNHEY, SVGAGI. In DNA, the CDR3 is TGTGCCAGCAGTTTCGGGGGGGCCGGGAATGAGCAGTTCTTC. The encoded protein is CASSFGGAGNEQFF.

The V gene is TRBV21-1, the J gene TRBJ2-4; TRBD1 was called by the table and not checked on the DNA. TRBV21-1 is a recognized pseudogene. The CDR3 spans 13 residues. This CDR3 reads CASGSRSEGIQYF. In DNA form, the CDR3 reads TGTGCCAGCGGATCCAGGTCAGAAGGCATTCAGTACTTC.

The chain uses TRBV5-5 and TRBJ1-3, with 9 bases fitting TRBD1. Germline-derived CDR1 and CDR2 are SGHKS and YYEKEE (reference sequence). V trimming: 3 bases; J trimming: 1 base; junction bases outside the gene matches: 14. This CDR3 is 19 amino acids long. The CDR3 region is CASSSPGQGLPLSGNTIYF. The DNA of the CDR3 is TGTGCCAGCAGCTCCCCGGGACAGGGACTGCCATTGTCTGGAAACACCATATATTTT.

The V call is TRBV5-5, the J call TRBJ2-7; D may be TRBD2 (6 bases). There are 15 residues in the CDR3. V was clipped by 4 bases and J by 2 bases, with 16 bases between them. CDR1 is SGHKS and CDR2 is YYEKEE in the germline V gene (reference sequence). The CDR3 sequence is CASSTDRDSPYEQYF. CDR3 in DNA: TGTGCCAGCAGCACCGACCGGGACTCCCCCTACGAGCAGTACTTC.

V and J are TRBV28 and TRBJ2-5; TRBD2 matches at 8 bases. The junction had 7 bases not matched to a gene; V was cut back by 5 bases and J by 5 bases. Germline lookup yields CDR1 MDHEN and CDR2 SYDVKM. The CDR3 is made up of 14 amino acids. CDR3 sequence (DNA): TGTGCCAGCAGTCCCCGGGGGGGATGGGAGACCCAGTACTTC. The encoded protein is CASSPRGGWETQYF.

The gene calls are TRBV20-1 and TRBJ1-5; possible D gene TRBD1, 6 bases. This CDR3 is 11 amino acids long. Trimming took 5 bases from V and 4 from J, leaving 6 bases between them. Germline values: CDR1 DFQATT, CDR2 SNEGSKA (reference sequence). This CDR3 reads CSAGQNQPQHF. The CDR3 DNA reads as TGCAGTGCTGGACAGAATCAGCCCCAGCATTTT.

V usage is TRBV19 and J usage is TRBJ1-5; TRBD1 aligns across 8 bases. The J segment lost 4 bases and the V segment lost 7 bases, leaving 6 bases of the junction unmatched. This CDR3 spans 14 amino acids. In germline, CDR1 is LNHDA, CDR2 SQIVND (reference sequence). Here the CDR3 DNA reads TGTGCCAGTACCCCGGACAGGGCAAATCAGCCCCAGCATTTT. Protein sequence: CASTPDRANQPQHF.

The J gene is TRBJ1-4, the V gene TRBV3-1 (or the pseudogene TRBV3-2); 8 nucleotides align to TRBD1. J gave up 5 bases and V 5 bases, and 4 bases lay outside the gene matches. CDR3 length: 14 amino acids. CDR1 and CDR2 from the germline V gene are LGHDT and YNNKEL (reference sequence). This chain's CDR3 is CASSYRGSNEKLFF. In nucleotides, the CDR3 is TGTGCCAGCAGCTACAGGGGGAGCAATGAAAAACTGTTTTTT.

The chain links TRBV5-6 to TRBJ1-2; 8 bases are a match to TRBD1. CDR3 size: 15 residues. In germline, CDR1 is SGHDT, CDR2 YYEEEE. V lost 2 bases to trimming and J lost 4 bases; unmatched junction nucleotides: 7. The DNA for the CDR3 is TGTGCCAGCAGCTTCCTCGGGACAGGCGTCTATGGCTACACCTTC. Translating it yields CASSFLGTGVYGYTF.

This clone was observed once. The V and J genes are TRBV4-1 and TRBJ1-6; no reliable D call. V was clipped by 4 bases and J by 10 bases, with 14 bases between them. This CDR3 region has 14 residues. Germline values: CDR1 MGHRA, CDR2 YSYEKL. The CDR3 loop reads CASSLPAPRSPLHF. CDR3 DNA: TGCGCCAGCAGCCTTCCCGCGCCAAGATCACCCCTCCACTTT.

The J gene is TRBJ2-5, the V gene TRBV30; 11 bases align to TRBD2. V was pared by 4 bases and J by 4 bases, with 5 bases of the junction left unmatched. The V gene's germline CDR1 is GTSNPN and CDR2 SVGIG (reference sequence). This CDR3 comprises 14 residues. This chain's CDR3 is CAWTPLAGAETQYF. The CDR3 bases are TGTGCCTGGACTCCACTAGCGGGGGCAGAGACCCAGTACTTC. Combining the CDR3 with reference TRBV30 and TRBJ2-5 gives the whole variable domain SQTIHQWPATLVQPVGSPLSLECTVEGTSNPNLYWYRQAAGRGLQLLFYSVGIGQISSEVPQNLSASRPQDRQFILSSKKLLLSDSGFYLCAWTPLAGAETQYFGPGTRLLVL.

The chain couples TRBV5-6 to TRBJ2-3, with D possibly TRBD1 on 6 matching bases. V lost 0 bases to trimming and J lost 2 bases, with 10 bases between them. Germline-derived CDR1 and CDR2 are SGHDT and YYEEEE. The CDR3 consists of 15 residues. This chain's CDR3 is CASSLVGQPTDTQYF. DNA for the CDR3: TGTGCCAGCAGCTTGGTAGGACAGCCCACAGATACGCAGTATTTT.

This chain joins TRBV5-6 and TRBJ1-2, with a weak D call TRBD1 (5 bases). Looked up from germline, CDR1 is SGHDT and CDR2 is YYEEEE. The CDR3 is 13 residues long. V lost 2 bases and J lost 2, with 7 bases in between. In nucleotides, the CDR3 is TGTGCCAGCAGCTTTGACAGCAACTATGGCTACACCTTC. Amino acids: CASSFDSNYGYTF.

V gene TRBV19 combines with J gene TRBJ1-1; no clear D gene. The CDR3 sequence is 13 residues long. Per germline, CDR1 LNHDA and CDR2 SQIVND (reference sequence). The V end was cut by 6 bases, the J end by 5 bases, with 13 bases between. CDR3 residues: CASSPELGTEAFF. DNA for the CDR3: TGTGCCAGTAGCCCCGAACTCGGGACTGAAGCTTTCTTT.

This clone has just one count. Other DNA sequences within the sample encode an identical CDR3. V gene TRBV14 combines with J gene TRBJ1-2; D remains unclear. Trimming cost V 3 bases and J 5 bases, with 10 bases left between them. This CDR3 is 13 amino acids long. The germline CDR1 and CDR2 sequences are SGHDN and FVKESK. The CDR3 coding sequence is TGTGCCAGCAGCCACGAGATGAATTATGGCTACACCTTC. Its translation: CASSHEMNYGYTF.

The rearrangement uses TRBV5-6 and TRBJ1-4; 8 nucleotides agree with TRBD1. Losses at the gene ends were 1 base for V and 8 bases for J; bases not matched to a gene: 7. CDR3 length: 15 residues. CDR1 is SGHDT, CDR2 YYEEEE, per germline. In DNA, the CDR3 is TGTGCCAGCAGCTTGAGAGTGACAGGGGACGAAAAACTGTTTTTT. It codes for CASSLRVTGDEKLFF.